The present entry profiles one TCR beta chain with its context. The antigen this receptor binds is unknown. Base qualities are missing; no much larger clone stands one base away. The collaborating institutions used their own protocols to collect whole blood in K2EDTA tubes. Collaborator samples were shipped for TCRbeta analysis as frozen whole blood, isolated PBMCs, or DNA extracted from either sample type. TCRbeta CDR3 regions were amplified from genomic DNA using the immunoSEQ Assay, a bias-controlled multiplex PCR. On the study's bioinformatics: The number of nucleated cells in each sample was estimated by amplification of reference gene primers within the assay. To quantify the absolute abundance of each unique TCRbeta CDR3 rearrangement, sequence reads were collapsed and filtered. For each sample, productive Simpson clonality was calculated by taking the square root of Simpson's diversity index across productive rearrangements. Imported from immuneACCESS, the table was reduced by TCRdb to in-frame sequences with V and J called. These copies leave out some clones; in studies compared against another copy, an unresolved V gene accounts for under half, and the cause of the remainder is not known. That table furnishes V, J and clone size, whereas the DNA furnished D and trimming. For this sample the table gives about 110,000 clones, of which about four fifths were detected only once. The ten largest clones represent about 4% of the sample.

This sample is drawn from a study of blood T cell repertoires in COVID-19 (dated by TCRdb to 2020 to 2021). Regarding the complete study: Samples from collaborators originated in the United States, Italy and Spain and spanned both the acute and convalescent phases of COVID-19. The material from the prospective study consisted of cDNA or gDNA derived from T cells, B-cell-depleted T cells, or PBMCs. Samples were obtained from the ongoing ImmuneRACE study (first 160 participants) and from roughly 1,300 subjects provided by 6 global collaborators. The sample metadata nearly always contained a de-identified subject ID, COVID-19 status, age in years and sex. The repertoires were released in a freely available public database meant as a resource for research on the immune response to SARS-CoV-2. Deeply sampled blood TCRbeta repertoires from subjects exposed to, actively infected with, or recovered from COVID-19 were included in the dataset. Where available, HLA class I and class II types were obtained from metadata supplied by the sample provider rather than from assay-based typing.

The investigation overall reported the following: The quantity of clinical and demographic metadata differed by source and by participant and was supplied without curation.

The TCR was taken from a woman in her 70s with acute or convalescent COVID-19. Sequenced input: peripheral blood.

For the CDR3, the sequence is CASSPDRASNVLTF. The DNA reads TGTGCCAGCTCACCCGACAGGGCATCCAACGTCCTGACTTTC. The chain is encoded by TRBV18 joined to TRBJ2-6, and 7 bases in between align with TRBD1. From cysteine to phenylalanine, the CDR3 is 14 amino acids long. Just CDR3 DNA is preserved here, 42 bases in frame from base 1. The germline V gene sets CDR1 to KGHSH and CDR2 to LQKENI. Here V drops 3 bases and J drops 8 bases, and the junction holds 4 bases not matched to any gene.